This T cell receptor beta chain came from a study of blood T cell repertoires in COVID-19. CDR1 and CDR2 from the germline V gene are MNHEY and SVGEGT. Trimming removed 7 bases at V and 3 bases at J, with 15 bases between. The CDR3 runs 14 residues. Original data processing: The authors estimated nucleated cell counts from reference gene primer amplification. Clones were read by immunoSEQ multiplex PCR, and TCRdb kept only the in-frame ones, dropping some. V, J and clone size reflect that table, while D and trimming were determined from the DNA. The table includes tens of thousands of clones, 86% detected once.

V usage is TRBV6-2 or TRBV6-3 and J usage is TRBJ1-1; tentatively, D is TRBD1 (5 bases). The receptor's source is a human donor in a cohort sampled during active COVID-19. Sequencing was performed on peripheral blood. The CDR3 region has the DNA TGTGCCAGCACCCCTTCCAGGGCGGACACTGAAGCTTTCTTT. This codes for CASTPSRADTEAFF.